The T cell receptor (beta chain) described here comes from a study of T cells in Graves' hyperthyroidism and ophthalmopathy (dated by TCRdb to between 2018 and 2020). At the level of the whole study: Peripheral blood was collected at initial diagnosis, before any treatment. The approximately 100 discovery patients were randomly divided into training and test sets at a 7:3 ratio. An independent validation cohort of 18 to 20 hyperthyroidism patients and approximately 16 patients who later progressed to ophthalmopathy tested prospective prediction of ophthalmopathy. Following sampling, methimazole starting at 30 mg daily was given to hyperthyroidism patients, and high-dose intravenous methylprednisolone was given to ophthalmopathy patients. TCR V-J signatures able to tell the groups apart were searched for in a discovery cohort of 100 patients, of whom around 43 had Graves' ophthalmopathy and more than 55 had stable Graves' hyperthyroidism. According to the paper, TCR Vbeta CDR3 sequencing was carried out on some 130 peripheral blood samples, which came from 40 to 45 ophthalmopathy, around 75 hyperthyroidism and roughly 17 progressor patients. Thyroid tissue and blood T-cell repertoires from six Graves' hyperthyroidism patients were also compared in the study. The investigation overall reported the following: No statistical method was used to fix the sample size in advance, and group allocation was not hidden from the investigators. During validation, the model predicted progression to ophthalmopathy a median of approximately 6.5 months ahead of onset, with more than 60% sensitivity and less than 85% specificity. Most expanded thyroid clonotypes (frequency above 0.001) were also found in blood, which suggests that blood repertoires may mirror thyroid immune responses. A 13 V-J signature model separated ophthalmopathy from stable hyperthyroidism, with approximately 87% sensitivity and about 81% specificity in cross-validation and 80%/75% in testing.

The hyperthyroidism patients were between 18 and 65 years old and newly diagnosed, with a disease duration of less than 2 months. Any patient with an uncontrolled infection, another autoimmune disease, pregnancy or lactation was excluded. Diagnoses were established on the basis of clinical symptoms, serum thyroxine and TRAb, thyroid ultrasound, and orbital computed tomography. For progressor patients, blood was drawn at the first diagnosis of hyperthyroidism, before any ophthalmopathy symptoms had appeared. PBMCs were isolated from about 9.2 ml of fresh peripheral blood by Ficoll-Paque density gradient centrifugation. Progressor patients were defined as those initially diagnosed with Graves' hyperthyroidism in whom ophthalmopathy developed during follow-up. Total RNA was extracted with Trizol reagent, and quality was checked on an Agilent 2100 Bioanalyzer. The sample holds a few counts of this clonotype. Its antigen target is currently unknown. No quality values exist for individual bases; no much larger clone is one base distant.

Amplification of TCR beta CDR3 regions was carried out from RNA transcripts. The first round of RT-PCR for the TCR CDR3 was performed with the HTBI primer set and the Qiagen OneStep RT-PCR kit. Libraries were constructed in a second round of multiplex PCR, after which size selection and purification were carried out. The libraries were sequenced on an Illumina HiSeq2000 using paired-end 100 bp reads. As for the original processing: SOAPnuke was used to process the raw data, removing reads that contained adapters or uncalled bases, had a mean Phred below 15, or lacked an exact match to the constant primer or identifier. COPE v1.2.5 was used to merge the high-quality paired reads, and each unique nucleotide sequence was defined as a clonotype. MiTCR v1.1 was used to align the clonotypes against IMGT TRBV, TRBD and TRBJ reference segments. The analysis was restricted to V-J combinations with a frequency above 0.0001, which together covered 98% to 99.2% of the repertoires. A TCS score was defined as the ratio of F50 (clonal expansion) to E x V (chaos), with BLOSUM62-based TCRdist applied between CDR3 peptides within each V-J. Welch's t-statistics and random forest reduced some 510 V-J features to roughly 13, which were used in a naive Bayes classifier (R e1071). TCRdb's own reprocessing of the public reads used fastp at Q25 and MiXCR and kept productive beta chains. Identical CDR3 protein sequences are pooled into one entry, listed with their most common genes and DNA. Clone size and V and J calls follow TCRdb, not the original study. The sample contains under 300,000 distinct CDR3 sequences, roughly 15% of them found a single time. The top ten constitute more than 30% of the sample.

Taken from cysteine to phenylalanine, the CDR3 has 16 residues. Just CDR3 DNA is preserved here, 48 bases in frame from base 1. Clipping removes 4 bases from V and 3 bases from J, with 8 as the unmatched junction base count. Per the germline V gene (reference sequence), LNHDA is the CDR1 and SQIVND is the CDR2. Sequenced input: blood. In this chain, TRBV19 is recombined with TRBJ1-1, and TRBD1 aligns with 10 junction nucleotides. This TCR came from a woman aged 50 to 65 with Graves' hyperthyroidism that later progressed to Graves' ophthalmopathy. The sequenced DNA is TGTGCCAGTAGTACGGACAGGGGGGGACGTGACACTGAAGCTTTCTTT. Translation gives CASSTDRGGRDTEAFF.